A selection of T cell receptor beta chains follows, all from one sample in a study of early T cells in non-severe SARS-CoV-2 infection. One entry per CDR3 protein results from TCRdb running MiXCR on the 5' RACE reads. The sample has some 60,000 distinct CDR3 sequences, approximately 9.3% seen once. The sample comprised whole blood. The receptors derive from an adult who was a healthcare worker with PCR-confirmed SARS-CoV-2 infection or an uninfected control (not recorded which). Both conserved end residues are part of each CDR3. D genes are given only for firm matches. Size is stated for part of the rows, as once, few or many counts, or as a class when the clone is expanded.

V gene	D gene	clone size	J gene	CDR3 protein	CDR3 DNA
TRBV5-4	TRBD2	many	TRBJ2-3	CASSSPSGSADTQYF	TGTGCCAGCAGCTCCCCTAGCGGGAGCGCAGATACGCAGTATTTT
TRBV29-1	-	-	TRBJ2-3	CSVAEGADTQYF	TGCAGCGTTGCAGAGGGGGCAGATACGCAGTATTTT
TRBV27	TRBD1	many	TRBJ2-4	CASSDRGPQNIQYF	TGTGCCAGCAGTGACAGGGGACCTCAAAACATTCAGTACTTC
TRBV4-3	TRBD1	many	TRBJ2-7	CASSHGTAYEQYF	TGCGCCAGCAGCCACGGGACAGCGTACGAGCAGTACTTC
TRBV7-2	TRBD2	many	TRBJ2-5	CASSPGRSQETQYF	TGTGCCAGCAGCCCCGGGAGGTCCCAAGAGACCCAGTACTTC
TRBV2	-	many	TRBJ1-2	CASLTGTSGYGYTF	TGTGCCAGCCTCACCGGGACTTCAGGCTATGGCTACACCTTC
TRBV5-5	TRBD2	many	TRBJ2-5	CASSPRDGGYQETQYF	TGTGCCAGCAGCCCGAGGGACGGGGGGTACCAAGAGACCCAGTACTTC
TRBV27	-	many	TRBJ1-2	CASSLDGAAYGYTF	TGTGCCAGCAGTTTAGATGGGGCCGCCTATGGCTACACCTTC
TRBV4-2	-	-	TRBJ1-2	CASSQDPGWVNYGYTF	TGTGCCAGCAGCCAAGATCCGGGGTGGGTGAACTATGGCTACACCTTC
TRBV7-2	TRBD1	few	TRBJ2-1	CASSPTGDSSYNEQFF	TGTGCCAGCAGCCCGACAGGGGACAGCTCCTACAATGAGCAGTTCTTC
TRBV3-1	TRBD2	many	TRBJ2-1	CASSQEPSGNEQFF	TGTGCCAGCAGCCAAGAACCTAGCGGAAATGAGCAGTTCTTC
TRBV7-9	-	many	TRBJ1-2	CASSSYTGFGYTF	TGTGCCAGCAGCTCCTATACAGGGTTCGGCTACACCTTC
TRBV5-8	TRBD1	many	TRBJ2-1	CASTTGTGNYNEQFF	TGTGCCAGCACCACCGGGACAGGAAATTACAATGAGCAGTTCTTC
TRBV7-8	TRBD2	many	TRBJ2-2	CATSGRISGELFF	TGTGCCACCAGCGGGAGAATATCCGGGGAGCTGTTTTTT
TRBV5-6	TRBD2	few	TRBJ2-7	CASSRRPLTSGKTYEQYF	TGTGCCAGCAGCAGGAGGCCCCTGACTAGCGGGAAGACCTACGAGCAGTACTTC
TRBV11-2	-	-	TRBJ1-1	CASSSTTVMNTEAFF	TGTGCCAGCAGCTCAACAACAGTTATGAACACTGAAGCTTTCTTT
TRBV2	TRBD2	many	TRBJ2-7	CASSEALFSGRLANEQYF	TGTGCCAGCAGTGAAGCGCTTTTTAGCGGGAGACTCGCCAACGAGCAGTACTTC
TRBV7-2	-	-	TRBJ2-7	CASSPTAASDSYEQYF	TGTGCCAGCAGCCCCACAGCGGCCTCTGACTCCTACGAGCAGTACTTC
TRBV19	-	large	TRBJ1-5	CASDTRDSNQPQHF	TGTGCCAGTGATACCAGGGATAGCAATCAGCCCCAGCATTTT
TRBV7-9	-	many	TRBJ2-3	CASSRLWFTQYF	TGTGCCAGCAGTCGACTTTGGTTTACGCAGTATTTT
TRBV5-4	TRBD2	few	TRBJ2-1	CASSFLLAGEHNEQFF	TGTGCCAGCAGCTTTCTCCTAGCGGGAGAACACAATGAGCAGTTCTTC
TRBV5-1	TRBD2	-	TRBJ2-5	CASSLASGPQETQYF	TGCGCCAGCAGCTTGGCTAGCGGGCCTCAAGAGACCCAGTACTTC
TRBV20-1	-	few	TRBJ2-7	CSATRQGKAYEQYF	TGCAGTGCTACCAGGCAGGGAAAAGCCTACGAGCAGTACTTC
TRBV24-1	TRBD1	many	TRBJ1-2	CATSDPSGQGNYGYTF	TGTGCCACCAGTGATCCATCGGGACAGGGGAACTATGGCTACACCTTC
TRBV18	TRBD1	-	TRBJ1-1	CASSPQGGGTEAFF	TGTGCCAGCTCACCGCAGGGGGGAGGCACTGAAGCTTTCTTT
TRBV3-1	-	-	TRBJ2-7	CASSQGLGAPEYF	TGTGCCAGCAGCCAAGGATTGGGGGCCCCAGAGTACTTC
TRBV7-2	-	many	TRBJ2-7	CASSRGVVPYEQYF	TGTGCCAGCAGCCGAGGGGTAGTCCCCTACGAGCAGTACTTC
TRBV5-1	TRBD1	many	TRBJ2-3	CASSLNPAGTGAGDTQYF	TGCGCCAGCAGCTTAAACCCAGCCGGGACAGGCGCCGGAGATACGCAGTATTTT
TRBV7-9	TRBD1	many	TRBJ2-5	CASSWGQGLGETQYF	TGTGCCAGCAGCTGGGGACAGGGCCTCGGGGAGACCCAGTACTTC